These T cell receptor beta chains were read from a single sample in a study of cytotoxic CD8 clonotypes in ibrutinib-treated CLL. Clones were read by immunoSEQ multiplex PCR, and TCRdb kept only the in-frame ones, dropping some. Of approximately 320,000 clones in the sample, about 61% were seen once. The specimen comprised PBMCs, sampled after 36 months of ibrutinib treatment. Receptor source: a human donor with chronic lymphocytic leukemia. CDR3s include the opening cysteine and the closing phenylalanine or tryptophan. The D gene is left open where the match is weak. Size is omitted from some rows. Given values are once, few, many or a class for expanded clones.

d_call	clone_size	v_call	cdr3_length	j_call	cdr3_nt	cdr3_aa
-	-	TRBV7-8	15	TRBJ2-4	TGTGCCAGCAGCTTAGTGGACTCCCCAGCTAACATTCAGTACTTC	CASSLVDSPANIQYF
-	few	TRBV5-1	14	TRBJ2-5	TGCGCCAGCAGCTTAGGACGGAATGGCGAGGTCCAGTACTTC	CASSLGRNGEVQYF
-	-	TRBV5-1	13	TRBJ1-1	TGCGCCAGCACAGCAGCGCTCAAGACTGAAGCTTTCTTT	CASTAALKTEAFF
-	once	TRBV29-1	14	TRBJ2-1	TGCAGCGGTGTCGGGCCAGGGTCGGGCCATGAGCAGTTCTTC	CSGVGPGSGHEQFF
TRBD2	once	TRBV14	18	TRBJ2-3	TGTGCCAGCAGCCAAGTTTCTTTTGGTAGCGGGACAACAGATACGCAGTATTTT	CASSQVSFGSGTTDTQYF
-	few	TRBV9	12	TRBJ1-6	TGTGCCAGCAGCCCACATCTATCACCCCTCCACTTT	CASSPHLSPLHF
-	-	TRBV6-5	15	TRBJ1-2	TGTGCCAGCAGTTACTCGAGGGCTTCTAACTATGGCTACACCTTC	CASSYSRASNYGYTF
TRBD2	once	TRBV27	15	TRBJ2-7	TGTGCCAGCAGTCTCAGACTAGCGGCTACCTACGAGCAGTACTTC	CASSLRLAATYEQYF
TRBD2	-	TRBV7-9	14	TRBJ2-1	TGTGCCAGCAGCTTGGGGGGGACCTACAATGAGCAGTTCTTC	CASSLGGTYNEQFF
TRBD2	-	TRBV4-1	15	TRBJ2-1	TGCGCCAGCAGCCCAAGAGTACTAGCGGGTGGAGAGCAGTTCTTC	CASSPRVLAGGEQFF
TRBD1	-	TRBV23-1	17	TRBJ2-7	TGCGCCAGCAGTCAATCATCTATGGGGGACAGGTCCTACGAGCAGTACTTC	CASSQSSMGDRSYEQYF
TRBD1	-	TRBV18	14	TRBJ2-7	TGTGCCAGCTCGTCAGGACAGGGGACCTACGAGCAGTACTTC	CASSSGQGTYEQYF
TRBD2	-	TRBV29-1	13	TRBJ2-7	TGCAGCGCGTTGAGGGCGGGGGTCGACGAGCAGTACTTC	CSALRAGVDEQYF
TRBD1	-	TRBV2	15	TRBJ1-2	TGTGCCAGCAGTGAAATGGGCAGGGGGGCGTATGGCTACACCTTC	CASSEMGRGAYGYTF
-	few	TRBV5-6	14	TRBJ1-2	TGTGCCAGCAGACTAACGGGTGGGAGCTATGGCTACACCTTC	CASRLTGGSYGYTF
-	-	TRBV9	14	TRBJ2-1	TGTGCCAGCAGCGTAGGACAGGCCTACAATGAGCAGTTCTTC	CASSVGQAYNEQFF
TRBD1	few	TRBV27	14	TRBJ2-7	TGTGCCAGCAGTCCCCACAGGGGGACCTACGAGCAGTACTTC	CASSPHRGTYEQYF
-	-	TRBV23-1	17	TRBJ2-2	TGCGCCAGCAGTCAACCTCGGGACACGTCGAACACCGGGGAGCTGTTTTTT	CASSQPRDTSNTGELFF
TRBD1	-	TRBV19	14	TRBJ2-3	TGTGCCAGTAGAGTCGACAGGGCCACAGATACGCAGTATTTT	CASRVDRATDTQYF
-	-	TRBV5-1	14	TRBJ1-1	TGCGCCAGCAGCTTGTTCGGGTTGAACACTGAAGCTTTCTTT	CASSLFGLNTEAFF
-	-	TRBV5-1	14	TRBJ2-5	TGCGCCAGCAGATTCGGGTCGCTCCAAGAGACCCAGTACTTC	CASRFGSLQETQYF
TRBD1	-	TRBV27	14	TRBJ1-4	TGTGCCAGCAGTTTGGGGGACAGGGGCGAAAAACTGTTTTTT	CASSLGDRGEKLFF
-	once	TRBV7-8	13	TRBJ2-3	TGTGCCAGCAGCTTAGTGAGTCTAGATACGCAGTATTTT	CASSLVSLDTQYF
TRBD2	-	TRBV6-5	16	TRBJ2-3	TGTGCCAGCAGTTACCGAAGCGGGAGGGACACAGATACGCAGTATTTT	CASSYRSGRDTDTQYF
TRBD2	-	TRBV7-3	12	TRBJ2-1	TGTGCCAGCAGTCCTAGCGGGGGCGAGCAGTTCTTC	CASSPSGGEQFF
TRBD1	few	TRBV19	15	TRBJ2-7	TGTGCCAGTAGTACTACAGGGGTGGGCTCCTACGAGCAGTACTTC	CASSTTGVGSYEQYF
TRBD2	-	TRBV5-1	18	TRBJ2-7	TGCGCCAGCAGCTTGGGCCCGGGACTAGCGGGAGTACGGAACGAGCAGTACTTC	CASSLGPGLAGVRNEQYF
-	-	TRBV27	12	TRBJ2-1	TGTGCCAGCAGTTACCGATACAATGAGCAGTTCTTC	CASSYRYNEQFF
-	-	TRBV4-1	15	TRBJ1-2	TGCGCCAGCAGCCACCCGGACCCCGGTGCGGGGGGCTACACCTTC	CASSHPDPGAGGYTF
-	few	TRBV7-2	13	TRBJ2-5	TGTGCCAGCAGCTCTCCGTCCTTTGAGACCCAGTACTTC	CASSSPSFETQYF
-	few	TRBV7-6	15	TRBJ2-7	TGTGCCAGCAGCTTAGCTAGGGGGACACTGGGCGAGCAGTACTTC	CASSLARGTLGEQYF
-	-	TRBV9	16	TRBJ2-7	TGTGCCAGCAGCGTAGGTTCCAGCGGGCAATCCTACGAGCAGTACTTC	CASSVGSSGQSYEQYF
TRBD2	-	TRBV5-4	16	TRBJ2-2	TGTGCCAGCAGTTCCGGGACTAGCGGGAGGTCCGGGGAGCTGTTTTTT	CASSSGTSGRSGELFF
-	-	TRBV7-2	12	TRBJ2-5	TGTGCCAGCAGCTTCTTACGGGCAGTCCAGTACTTC	CASSFLRAVQYF
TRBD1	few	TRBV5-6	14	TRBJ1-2	TGTGCCAGCAGCTTAGGGACAGGGACCTATGGCTACACCTTC	CASSLGTGTYGYTF
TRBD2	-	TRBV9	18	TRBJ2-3	TGTGCCAGCAGCGCCAGACTAGCGGGACCTCCCCACGCAGATACGCAGTATTTT	CASSARLAGPPHADTQYF